The source of this T cell receptor beta chain is a study of OX40 agonist ivuxolimab in advanced cancers. The method was immunoSEQ multiplex PCR; TCRdb's version includes in-frame clones alone and lacks a portion of them. The sample shows some 100,000 clones, approximately 80% of them seen only once. The CDR3 spans 14 residues. Trimming cost V 0 bases and J 6 bases, with 9 bases left between them. CDR1 and CDR2 (germline): SGHTA, FQGTGA. The gene calls are TRBV7-3 and TRBJ2-1, with D unclear. The sequenced sample was CD4+ or CD8+ T cells sorted from blood, obtained in a trial of the OX40 agonist ivuxolimab. This receptor was taken from an adult with an advanced solid tumor such as melanoma, head and neck, liver or kidney cancer. CDR3 amino acids: CASSLTSPSNEQFF. CDR3 bases: TGTGCCAGCAGCTTAACTTCCCCTAGCAATGAGCAGTTCTTC.